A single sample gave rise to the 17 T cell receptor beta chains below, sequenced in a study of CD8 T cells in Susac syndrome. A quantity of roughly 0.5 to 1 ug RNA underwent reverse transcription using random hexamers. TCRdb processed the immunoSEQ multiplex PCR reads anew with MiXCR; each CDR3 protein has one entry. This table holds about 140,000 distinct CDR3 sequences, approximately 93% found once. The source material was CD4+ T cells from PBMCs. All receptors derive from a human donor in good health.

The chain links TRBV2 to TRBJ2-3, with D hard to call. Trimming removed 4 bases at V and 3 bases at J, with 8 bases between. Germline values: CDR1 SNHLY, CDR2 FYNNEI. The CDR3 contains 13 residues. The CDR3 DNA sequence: TGTGCCAGCAGTGTAAGAAGAACAGATACGCAGTATTTT. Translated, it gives CASSVRRTDTQYF.

CDR3 amino acids: CATSRAGTGSYGYTF. The CDR3 DNA is TGTGCCACCAGCAGGGCCGGGACAGGGTCCTATGGCTACACCTTC. V is TRBV15 and J is TRBJ1-2; 9 bases are a match to TRBD1. Per the germline V gene, CDR1 is LNHNV and CDR2 is YYDKDF (reference sequence). The CDR3 runs 15 residues. J gave up 4 bases and V 3 bases, and 6 bases lay outside the gene matches.

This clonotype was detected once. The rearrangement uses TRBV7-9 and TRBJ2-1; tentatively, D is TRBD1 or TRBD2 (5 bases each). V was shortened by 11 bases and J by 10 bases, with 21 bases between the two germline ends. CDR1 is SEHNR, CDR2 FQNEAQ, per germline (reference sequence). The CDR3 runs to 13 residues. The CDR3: CAGYRDLRREQFF. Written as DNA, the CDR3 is TGTGCCGGATATCGGGACCTACGACGGGAGCAGTTCTTC.

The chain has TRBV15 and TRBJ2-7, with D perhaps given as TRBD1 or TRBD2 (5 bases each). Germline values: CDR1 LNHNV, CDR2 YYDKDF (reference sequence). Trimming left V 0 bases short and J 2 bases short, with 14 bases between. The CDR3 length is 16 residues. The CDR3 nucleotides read TGTGCCACCAGCAGAGATCGGGGCAGGGCGACCTACGAGCAGTACTTC. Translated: CATSRDRGRATYEQYF.

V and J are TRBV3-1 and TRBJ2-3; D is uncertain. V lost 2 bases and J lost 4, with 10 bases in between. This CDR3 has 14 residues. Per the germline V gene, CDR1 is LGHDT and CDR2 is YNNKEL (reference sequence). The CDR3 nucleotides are TGTGCCAGCAGCCAAAACCGGTGGCCAGATACGCAGTATTTT. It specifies CASSQNRWPDTQYF.

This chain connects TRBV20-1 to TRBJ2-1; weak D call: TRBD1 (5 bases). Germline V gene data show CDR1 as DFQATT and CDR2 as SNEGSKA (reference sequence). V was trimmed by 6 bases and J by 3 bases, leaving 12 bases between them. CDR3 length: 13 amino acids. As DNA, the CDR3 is TGCAGTGCCGCTAGGACAAGCTACAATGAGCAGTTCTTC. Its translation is CSAARTSYNEQFF.

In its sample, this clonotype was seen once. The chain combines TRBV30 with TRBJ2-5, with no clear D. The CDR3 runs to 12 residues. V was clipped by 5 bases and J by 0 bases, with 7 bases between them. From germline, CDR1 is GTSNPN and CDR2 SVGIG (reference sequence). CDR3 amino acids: CAWSQNQETQYF. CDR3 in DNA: TGTGCCTGGTCACAGAACCAAGAGACCCAGTACTTC.

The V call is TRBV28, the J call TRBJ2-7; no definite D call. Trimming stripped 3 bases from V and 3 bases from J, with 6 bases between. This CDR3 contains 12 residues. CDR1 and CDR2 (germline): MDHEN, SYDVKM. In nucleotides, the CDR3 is TGTGCCAGCAGTTTGACTTACTACGAGCAGTACTTC. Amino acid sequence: CASSLTYYEQYF.

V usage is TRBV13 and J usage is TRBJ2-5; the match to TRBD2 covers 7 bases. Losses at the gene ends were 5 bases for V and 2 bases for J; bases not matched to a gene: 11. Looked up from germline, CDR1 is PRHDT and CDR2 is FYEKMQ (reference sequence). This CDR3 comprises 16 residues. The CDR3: CASSLTVGREQETQYF. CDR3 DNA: TGTGCCAGCAGCCTCACGGTGGGGCGGGAGCAAGAGACCCAGTACTTC.

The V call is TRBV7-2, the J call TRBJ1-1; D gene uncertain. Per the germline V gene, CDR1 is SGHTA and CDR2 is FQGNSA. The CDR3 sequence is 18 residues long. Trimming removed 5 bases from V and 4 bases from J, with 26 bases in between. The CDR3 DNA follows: TGTGCCAGCAGCCCGATTCGGTTGGGCTTGAATCGGTTCACTGAAGCTTTCTTT. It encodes CASSPIRLGLNRFTEAFF.

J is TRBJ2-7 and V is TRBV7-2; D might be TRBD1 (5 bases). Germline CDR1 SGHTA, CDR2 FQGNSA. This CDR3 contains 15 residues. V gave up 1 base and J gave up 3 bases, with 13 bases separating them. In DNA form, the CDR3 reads TGTGCCAGCAGCTTAGGGCAGGGTCGTAACTACGAGCAGTACTTC. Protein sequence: CASSLGQGRNYEQYF.

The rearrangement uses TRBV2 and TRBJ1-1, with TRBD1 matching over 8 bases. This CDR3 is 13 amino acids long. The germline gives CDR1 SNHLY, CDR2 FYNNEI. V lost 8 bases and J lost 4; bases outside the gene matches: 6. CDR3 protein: CASGRQGATEAFF. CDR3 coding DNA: TGTGCCAGCGGACGTCAGGGGGCCACTGAAGCTTTCTTT.

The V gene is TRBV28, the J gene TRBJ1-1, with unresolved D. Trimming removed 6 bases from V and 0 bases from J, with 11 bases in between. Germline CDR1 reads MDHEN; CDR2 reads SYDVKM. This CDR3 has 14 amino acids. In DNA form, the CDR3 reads TGTGCCAGCAGCCCGGTGATCATGAACACTGAAGCTTTCTTT. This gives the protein CASSPVIMNTEAFF.

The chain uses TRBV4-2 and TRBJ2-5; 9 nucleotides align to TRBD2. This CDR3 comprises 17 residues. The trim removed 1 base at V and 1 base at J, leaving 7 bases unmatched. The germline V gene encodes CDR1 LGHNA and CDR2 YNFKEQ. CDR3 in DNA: TGTGCCAGCAGCCAAGGGCGGGGGGGGAACAGCCAAGAGACCCAGTACTTC. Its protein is CASSQGRGGNSQETQYF.

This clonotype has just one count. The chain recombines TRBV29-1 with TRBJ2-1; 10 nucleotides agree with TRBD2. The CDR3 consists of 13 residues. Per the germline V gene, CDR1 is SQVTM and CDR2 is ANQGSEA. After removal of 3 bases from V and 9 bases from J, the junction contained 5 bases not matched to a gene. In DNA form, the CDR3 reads TGCAGCGTTGACAGCCTAGCGGGAGCTGAGCAGTTCTTC. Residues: CSVDSLAGAEQFF.

CDR3 region: CSVETGAKQYF. CDR3 bases: TGCAGCGTTGAAACGGGGGCGAAGCAGTACTTC. The gene calls are TRBV29-1 and TRBJ2-7, with D perhaps matching TRBD1 or TRBD2 (6 bases each). The CDR3 contains 11 residues. V lost 2 bases to trimming and J lost 8 bases, with 10 bases between them. CDR1 and CDR2 from the germline V gene are SQVTM and ANQGSEA.

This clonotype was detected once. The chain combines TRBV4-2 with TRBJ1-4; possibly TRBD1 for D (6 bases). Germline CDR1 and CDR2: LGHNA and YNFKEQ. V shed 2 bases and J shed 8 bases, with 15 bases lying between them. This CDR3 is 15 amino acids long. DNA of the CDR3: TGTGCCAGCAGCCAATTCACAGGGCAGGGGGAAAAACTGTTTTTT. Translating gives CASSQFTGQGEKLFF.